Following are 13 T cell receptor beta chains from one sample sequenced in a study of patients and donors after allogeneic stem cell transplantation. TCRdb redid the calling of the RT-PCR reads with MiXCR, one entry per CDR3 protein. The sample has about 960,000 distinct CDR3 sequences; approximately 19% are singletons. Specimen: blood, either unsorted or a sorted T cell fraction (not recorded which). The receptors were gathered from a human donor who was either an allogeneic HSCT recipient or a stem cell or donor lymphocyte infusion donor (not recorded which). It is not recorded whose cells these are; they may come from a transplant donor.

This clonotype turned up a few times. The chain employs TRBV20-1 and TRBJ2-7, with 10 nucleotides matching TRBD2. CDR1 and CDR2 (germline): DFQATT, SNEGSKA (reference sequence). The CDR3 loop spans 14 amino acids. Trimming removed 5 bases from V and 0 bases from J; junction bases left unmatched: 4. DNA for the CDR3: TGCAGTGCTCTTAGCGGGGGGAACTCCTACGAGCAGTACTTC. It codes for CSALSGGNSYEQYF.

This clonotype was counted many times. The chain joins TRBV5-1 to TRBJ2-3; the D gene is possibly TRBD2 (5 bases). The germline V and J ends were trimmed by 4 bases and 4 bases, with 10 bases remaining between them. Germline CDR1 SGHRS, CDR2 YFSETQ. This CDR3 has 13 residues. The CDR3 region has the DNA TGCGCCAGCAGCCCAGAGGGTTCAGATACGCAGTATTTT. Its translation is CASSPEGSDTQYF.

This clonotype was observed at least ten times. The rearrangement uses TRBV5-1 and TRBJ2-5, with 10 positions matching TRBD2. Germline CDR1 is SGHRS and CDR2 is YFSETQ. J was trimmed by 2 bases and V by 4 bases; bases with no gene match: 8. This CDR3 region has 16 residues. CDR3 loop: CASSPWTSGKQETQYF. In DNA, the CDR3 is TGCGCCAGCAGCCCGTGGACTAGCGGAAAACAAGAGACCCAGTACTTC.

This clonotype was counted a few times. The chain joins TRBV7-2 to TRBJ1-1; 9 bases are shared with TRBD1. J was trimmed by 5 bases and V by 5 bases; bases with no gene match: 6. CDR3 size: 14 residues. Germline CDR1 SGHTA, CDR2 FQGNSA. The CDR3 coding sequence is TGTGCCAGCAGCGACCGGACAGGGGCTACTGAAGCTTTCTTT. It encodes CASSDRTGATEAFF.

J is TRBJ1-3 and V is TRBV15, with D possibly being TRBD1 (5 bases). Germline V gene sequence: CDR1 LNHNV, CDR2 YYDKDF (reference sequence). The V gene lost 5 bases and the J gene lost 0 bases, with 11 bases spanning the gap. The length of the CDR3 is 15 residues. The CDR3 DNA sequence: TGTGCCACCAGCTCAGACAGAGTCTCTGGAAACACCATATATTTT. Its protein product is CATSSDRVSGNTIYF.

The genes are TRBV20-1 and TRBJ2-3, with D maybe TRBD2 (5 bases). This CDR3 is 11 amino acids long. Germline-derived CDR1 and CDR2 are DFQATT and SNEGSKA (reference sequence). The V and J ends lost 0 bases and 9 bases respectively, with 7 bases between them. Here the CDR3 DNA reads TGCAGTGCTAGAGAACTAGTAACGCAGTATTTT. Translated: CSARELVTQYF.

V is TRBV6-2 or TRBV6-3 and J is TRBJ1-2; D is unclear. Between the trimmed V and J ends, which lost 8 bases and 4 bases, there was a span of 8 bases. Germline V CDR1 and CDR2: MNHEY, SVGEGT. The CDR3 has 11 residues. The CDR3 spells CASGWPYGYTF. DNA of the CDR3: TGTGCCAGCGGCTGGCCCTATGGCTACACCTTC.

The rearrangement links TRBV4-2 to TRBJ2-1; 16 bases are a match to TRBD2. There are 19 residues in the CDR3. V lost 4 bases and J lost 4; bases outside the gene matches: 10. The germline V gene encodes CDR1 LGHNA and CDR2 YNFKEQ. The CDR3 region is CASSPLGTSGRAGYNEQFF. The CDR3 nucleotides read TGTGCCAGCAGCCCCCTCGGGACTAGCGGGAGGGCCGGTTACAATGAGCAGTTCTTC.

The chain employs TRBV18 and TRBJ1-1, with D uncertain. Per the germline V gene, CDR1 is KGHSH and CDR2 is LQKENI. Trimming removed 0 bases at V and 4 bases at J, with 9 bases between. CDR3 length equals 14 residues. The CDR3 DNA is TGTGCCAGCTCACCACCGCGGGCAGGCACTGAAGCTTTCTTT. Translating it yields CASSPPRAGTEAFF.

The genes are TRBV20-1 and TRBJ2-3; D might be TRBD2 (7 bases). The ends were cut back, 1 base at V and 2 bases at J, with 10 bases in the middle. The CDR3 totals 14 residues. Per the germline V gene, CDR1 is DFQATT and CDR2 is SNEGSKA (reference sequence). CDR3 coding DNA: TGCAGTGCTAGAGTCGGGGGGCCCACAGATACGCAGTATTTT. It yields the protein CSARVGGPTDTQYF.

This rearrangement joins TRBV5-6 to TRBJ2-7; possible D gene TRBD1, 6 bases. Germline V gene sequence: CDR1 SGHDT, CDR2 YYEEEE. Trimming pared 3 bases from V and 5 bases from J, leaving 18 bases between. CDR3 size: 15 residues. The CDR3 protein is CASSSRDTGAHEQYF. Here the CDR3 DNA reads TGTGCCAGCAGCTCTCGGGACACCGGAGCCCACGAGCAGTACTTC.

This clonotype was observed a few times. This chain joins TRBV18 and TRBJ2-3; D not certain. CDR1 and CDR2 from the germline V gene are KGHSH and LQKENI. This CDR3 is built from 15 residues. Trimming took off 3 bases at V and 2 bases at J, with 12 bases between the two ends. This CDR3 reads CASSPSDVHTDTQYF. In DNA, the CDR3 is TGTGCCAGCTCACCCTCTGACGTCCACACAGATACGCAGTATTTT. Together with reference TRBV18 and TRBJ2-3, the CDR3 gives the full variable domain: NAGVMQNPRHLVRRRGQEARLRCSPMKGHSHVYWYRQLPEEGLKFMVYLQKENIIDESGMPKERFSAEFPKEGPSILRIQQVVRGDSAAYFCASSPSDVHTDTQYFGPGTRLTVL.

The rearrangement joins TRBV29-1 to TRBJ2-7; no definite D call. Trimming shortened V by 2 bases and J by 5 bases, and 10 bases separated the two germline ends. The CDR3 is made up of 12 amino acids. Germline CDR1 and CDR2: SQVTM and ANQGSEA. The DNA for the CDR3 is TGCAGCGTTGAAACGGAGATAGACGAGCAGTACTTC. Its translation: CSVETEIDEQYF.